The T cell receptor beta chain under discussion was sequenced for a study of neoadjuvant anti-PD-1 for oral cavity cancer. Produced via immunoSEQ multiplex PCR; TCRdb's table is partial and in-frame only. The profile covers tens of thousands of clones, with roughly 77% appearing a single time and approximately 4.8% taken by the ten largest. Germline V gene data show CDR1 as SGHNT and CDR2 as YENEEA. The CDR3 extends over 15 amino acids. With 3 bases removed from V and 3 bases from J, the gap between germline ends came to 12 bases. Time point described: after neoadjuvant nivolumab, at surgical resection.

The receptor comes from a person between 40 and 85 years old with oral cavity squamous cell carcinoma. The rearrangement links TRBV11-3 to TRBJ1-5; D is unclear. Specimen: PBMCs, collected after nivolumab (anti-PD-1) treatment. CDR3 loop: CASSLETKDNQPQHF. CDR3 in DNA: TGTGCCAGCAGCTTGGAAACCAAAGACAATCAGCCCCAGCATTTT.